This is a list of T cell receptor beta chains from one sample in a study of CD8+ T cells in alopecia areata. Profiled with immunoSEQ multiplex PCR; TCRdb holds only in-frame clones, not every one. The table has more than 200,000 clones, 40% to 55% seen once; the top ten hold roughly 2.8%. This specimen consisted of CD4+ T cells sorted from blood, obtained around week 36, from a patient treated with tofacitinib. The receptor source for this set is a human donor with alopecia areata. Both conserved end residues are part of each CDR3. The order of the fields is V gene, J gene, CDR3 protein.

TRBV11-2	TRBJ1-2	CASSSGWGLGYTF
TRBV5-4	TRBJ2-5	CASSIKGQETQYF
TRBV7-9	TRBJ2-5	CASSFGEAETQYF
TRBV7-2	TRBJ2-3	CASSQGLADTQYF
TRBV5-4	TRBJ1-1	CASSRTPGNTEAFF
TRBV29-1	TRBJ1-2	CSVRDGDGYTF
TRBV29-1	TRBJ2-7	CSVGHGTSGIYEQYF
TRBV19	TRBJ1-1	CASSILGPNTEAFF
TRBV10-3	TRBJ2-7	CASSESGGGSYEQYF
TRBV30	TRBJ1-2	CAWRKGLSYGYTF
TRBV2	TRBJ1-1	CASSLVGQGEAFF
TRBV28	TRBJ2-1	CASRSPTGSYNEQFF
TRBV5-4	TRBJ2-3	CASGGPSRDILDTQYF
TRBV7-9	TRBJ2-1	CASNPGLAWGNEQFF
TRBV28	TRBJ1-5	CASRSSNQPQHF
TRBV23-1	TRBJ2-7	CASSQTSTSGEISYEQYF
TRBV10-3	TRBJ2-2	CAISATGTGELFF
TRBV19	TRBJ1-1	CASRLRGNTEAFF
TRBV7-3	TRBJ2-3	CASSQGAIADTQYF
TRBV29-1	TRBJ2-5	CSVERQPRPQETQYF
TRBV4-1	TRBJ2-7	CASSQVGTSYEQYF
TRBV30	TRBJ1-3	CAWSYPGQGWTIYF
TRBV6-5	TRBJ2-7	CASSKGTPSQQYF
TRBV7-2	TRBJ2-7	CASAQQTGSGSSHEQYF
TRBV14	TRBJ2-4	CASSPKALQGSKNIQYF
TRBV10-3	TRBJ2-3	CAISRGQGDTDTQYF
TRBV10-3	TRBJ2-7	CAIRSPQGAIDEQYF
TRBV9	TRBJ2-1	CASSVRAGGEINEQFF
TRBV6-1	TRBJ2-7	CASTLGHQKIYEQYF
TRBV6-5	TRBJ2-2	CASSGTGYTGELFF
TRBV15	TRBJ2-5	CATTPDQETQYF
TRBV6-5	TRBJ2-5	CASRGTHQYGETQYF
TRBV2	TRBJ2-7	CASSEIGTVGYF
TRBV11-1	TRBJ2-1	CASSPRTSGRQFF
TRBV30	TRBJ2-7	CAWSVVANEQYF
TRBV2	TRBJ2-1	CASSLAGYNEQFF
TRBV7-9	TRBJ1-2	CASSFGPDYGYTF